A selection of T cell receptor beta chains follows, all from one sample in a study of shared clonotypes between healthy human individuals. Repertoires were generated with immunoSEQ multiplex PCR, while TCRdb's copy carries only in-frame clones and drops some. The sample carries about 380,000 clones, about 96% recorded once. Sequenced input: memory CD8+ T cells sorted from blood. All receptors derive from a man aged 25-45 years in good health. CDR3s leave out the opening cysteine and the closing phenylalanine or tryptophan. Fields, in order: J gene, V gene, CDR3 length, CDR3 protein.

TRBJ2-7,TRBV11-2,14,ASSLAIAGGPYEQY
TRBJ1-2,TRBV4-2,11,ASSQGQNYGYT
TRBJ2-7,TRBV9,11,ASSVTSGTEQY
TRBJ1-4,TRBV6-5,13,ASSSSRTTNEKLF
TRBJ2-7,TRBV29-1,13,SAGGGLAEFYEQY
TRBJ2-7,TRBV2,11,ASSGLAAYEQY
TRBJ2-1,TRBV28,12,ATRGLAGVGEQF
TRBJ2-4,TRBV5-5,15,ASSPGLAGGRGDIQY
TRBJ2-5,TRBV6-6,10,ASSYGGETQY
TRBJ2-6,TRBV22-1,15,PGRLRGEQSRANVLT
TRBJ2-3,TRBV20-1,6,SADTQY
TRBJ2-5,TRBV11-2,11,ASSPPGQETQY
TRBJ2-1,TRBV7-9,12,ASRLAGGYNEQF
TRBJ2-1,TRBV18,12,ASSPQNGGNEQF
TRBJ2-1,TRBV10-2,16,ASSESGRGRGSYNEQF
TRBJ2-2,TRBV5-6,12,ASSLAGGTGELF
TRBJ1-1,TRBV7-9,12,ASSPTTGNTEAF
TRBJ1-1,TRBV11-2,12,ASSPHGPNTEAF
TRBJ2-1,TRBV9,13,ASSVVGSSYNEQF
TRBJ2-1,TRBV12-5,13,ASGLVPGTSNEQF
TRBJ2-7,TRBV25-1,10,ATISQGYEQY
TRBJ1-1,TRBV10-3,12,AISLDSRRAEAF
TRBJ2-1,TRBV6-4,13,ASTHGLAGYNEQF
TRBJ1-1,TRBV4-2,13,ASTQRTGFNTEAF